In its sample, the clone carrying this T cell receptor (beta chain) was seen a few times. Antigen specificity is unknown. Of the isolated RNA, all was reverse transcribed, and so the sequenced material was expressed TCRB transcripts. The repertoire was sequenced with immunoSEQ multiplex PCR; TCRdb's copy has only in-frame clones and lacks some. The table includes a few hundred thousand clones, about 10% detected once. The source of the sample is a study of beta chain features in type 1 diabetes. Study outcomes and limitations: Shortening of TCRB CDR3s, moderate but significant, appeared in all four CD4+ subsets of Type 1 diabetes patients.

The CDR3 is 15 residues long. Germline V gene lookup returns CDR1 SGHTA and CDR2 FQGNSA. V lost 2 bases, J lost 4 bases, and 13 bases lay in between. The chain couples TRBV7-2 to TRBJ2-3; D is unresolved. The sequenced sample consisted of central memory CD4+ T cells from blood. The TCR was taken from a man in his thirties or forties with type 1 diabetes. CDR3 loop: CASSLLRGGADTQYF. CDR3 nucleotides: TGTGCCAGCAGCTTACTACGAGGTGGCGCAGATACGCAGTATTTT.